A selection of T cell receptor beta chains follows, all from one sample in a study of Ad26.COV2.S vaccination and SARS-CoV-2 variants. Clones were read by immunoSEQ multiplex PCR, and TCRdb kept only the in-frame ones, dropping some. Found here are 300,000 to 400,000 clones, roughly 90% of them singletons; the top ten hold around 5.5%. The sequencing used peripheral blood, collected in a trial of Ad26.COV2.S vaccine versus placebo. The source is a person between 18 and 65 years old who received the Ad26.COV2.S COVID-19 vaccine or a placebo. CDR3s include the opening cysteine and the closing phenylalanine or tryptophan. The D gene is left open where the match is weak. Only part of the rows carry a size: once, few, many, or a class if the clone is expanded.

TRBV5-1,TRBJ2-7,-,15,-,CASGLGGPSRYEQYF,TGCGCCAGCGGCCTAGGGGGGCCATCACGCTACGAGCAGTACTTC
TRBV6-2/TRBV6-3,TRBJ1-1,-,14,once,CASSYSSIRGEAFF,TGTGCCAGCAGTTACTCGTCAATTCGGGGTGAAGCTTTCTTT
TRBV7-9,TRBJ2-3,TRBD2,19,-,CASSLGRTSGSMGTDTQYF,TGTGCCAGCAGCTTAGGTCGGACTAGCGGGAGTATGGGGACAGATACGCAGTATTTT
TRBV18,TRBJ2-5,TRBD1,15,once,CASSPPTGGEETQYF,TGTGCCAGCTCACCACCGACAGGGGGCGAGGAGACCCAGTACTTC
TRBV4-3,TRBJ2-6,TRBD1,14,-,CASSQWTGEDVLTF,TGCGCCAGCAGCCAATGGACAGGGGAGGACGTCCTGACTTTC
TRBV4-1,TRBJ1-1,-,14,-,CASSQERGGTEAFF,TGCGCCAGCAGCCAAGAGCGTGGTGGGACTGAAGCTTTCTTT
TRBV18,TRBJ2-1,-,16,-,CASSFYTTGTGNEQFF,TGTGCCAGCTCCTTCTACACTACAGGTACGGGCAATGAGCAGTTCTTC
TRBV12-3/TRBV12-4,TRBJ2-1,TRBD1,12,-,CASSLWTGEQFF,TGTGCCAGCAGTCTTTGGACAGGGGAGCAGTTCTTC
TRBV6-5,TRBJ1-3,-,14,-,CASGNRNSGNTIYF,TGTGCCAGCGGCAACAGGAACTCTGGAAACACCATATATTTT
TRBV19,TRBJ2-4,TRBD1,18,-,CASTSIRQGARAKNIQYF,TGTGCCAGTACCTCCATCCGACAGGGGGCGCGCGCCAAAAACATTCAGTACTTC
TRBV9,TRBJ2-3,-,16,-,CASSSEGSPSTDTQYF,TGTGCCAGCAGCTCAGAAGGATCCCCGAGCACAGATACGCAGTATTTT
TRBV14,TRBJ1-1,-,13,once,CASSQGYLGGAFF,TGTGCCAGCAGCCAAGGTTATTTGGGAGGAGCTTTCTTT
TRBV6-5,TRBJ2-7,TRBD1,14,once,CASKARDRVDEQYF,TGTGCCAGCAAAGCCCGGGACAGGGTTGATGAGCAGTACTTC
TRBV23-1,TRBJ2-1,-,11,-,CASRGPSGLFF,TGCGCCAGCAGGGGTCCAAGCGGCCTGTTCTTC
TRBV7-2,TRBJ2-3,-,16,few,CASSEGVAPRTDTQYF,TGTGCCAGCAGCGAGGGTGTGGCCCCCAGAACAGATACGCAGTATTTT
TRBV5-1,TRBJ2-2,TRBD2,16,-,CASSLQGLADTGELFF,TGCGCCAGCAGCTTACAGGGACTAGCGGACACCGGGGAGCTGTTTTTT
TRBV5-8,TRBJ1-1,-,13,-,CASSTLVGTEAFF,TGTGCCAGCAGCACCCTAGTGGGCACTGAAGCTTTCTTT
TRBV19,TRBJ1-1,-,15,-,CASSIEWPGNTEAFF,TGTGCCAGTAGTATAGAATGGCCAGGGAACACTGAAGCTTTCTTT
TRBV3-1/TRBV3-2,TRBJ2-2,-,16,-,CASSQEGRTNTGELFF,TGTGCCAGCAGCCAAGAGGGCAGGACGAACACCGGGGAGCTGTTTTTT
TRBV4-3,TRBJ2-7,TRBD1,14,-,CASSPGTGDYEQYF,TGCGCCAGCAGCCCAGGGACAGGGGACTACGAGCAGTACTTC
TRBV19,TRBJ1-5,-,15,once,CASSRHSTDNQPQHF,TGTGCCAGTAGCCGCCACTCAACAGACAATCAGCCCCAGCATTTT
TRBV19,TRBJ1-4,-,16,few,CASSREDGSLREKLFF,TGTGCCAGTAGTAGAGAGGACGGGAGCCTTAGGGAAAAACTGTTTTTT
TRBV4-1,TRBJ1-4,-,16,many,CASSHGLGVTNEKLFF,TGCGCCAGCAGCCACGGATTGGGCGTAACTAATGAAAAACTGTTTTTT
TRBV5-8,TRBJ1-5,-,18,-,CASSFEKGRGAANQPQHF,TGTGCCAGCAGCTTTGAGAAGGGTCGAGGGGCGGCCAATCAGCCCCAGCATTTT
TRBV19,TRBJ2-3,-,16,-,CASSIKIGQWGSTQYF,TGTGCCAGTAGTATAAAAATTGGACAGTGGGGGAGTACGCAGTATTTT
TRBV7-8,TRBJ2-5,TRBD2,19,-,CASSLRTGSSGRQQETQYF,TGTGCCAGCAGCTTAAGGACGGGGTCTAGCGGGAGGCAGCAAGAGACCCAGTACTTC
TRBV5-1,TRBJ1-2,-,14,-,CASSLRGAGYGYTF,TGCGCCAGCAGCTTACGGGGGGCGGGCTATGGCTACACCTTC
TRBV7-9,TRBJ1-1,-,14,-,CASSPPMAANRAFF,TGTGCCAGCAGCCCCCCGATGGCCGCGAACCGAGCTTTCTTT
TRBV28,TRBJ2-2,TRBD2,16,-,CASSSPPGGYTGELFF,TGTGCCAGCAGTTCCCCGCCCGGGGGGTACACCGGGGAGCTGTTTTTT
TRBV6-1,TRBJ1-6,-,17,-,CASSECRGGLCASPLHF,TGTGCCAGCAGTGAATGCAGGGGAGGGTTATGTGCTTCACCCCTCCACTTT
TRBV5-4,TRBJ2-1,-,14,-,CASSLQWASSEQFF,TGTGCCAGCAGCTTGCAGTGGGCGAGTAGTGAGCAGTTCTTC
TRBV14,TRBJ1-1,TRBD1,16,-,CASSRRGGLGNTEAFF,TGTGCCAGCAGCAGAAGAGGGGGCCTTGGGAACACTGAAGCTTTCTTT
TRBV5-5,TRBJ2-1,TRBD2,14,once,CASSAGLGNYEQFF,TGTGCCAGCAGCGCCGGACTAGGCAACTATGAGCAGTTCTTC
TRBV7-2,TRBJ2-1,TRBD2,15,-,CASRQNTAGGNEQFF,TGTGCCAGCAGACAAAATACCGCGGGGGGGAATGAGCAGTTCTTC
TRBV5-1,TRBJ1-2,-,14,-,CASTISGQNYGYTF,TGCGCCAGCACCATATCGGGCCAGAACTATGGCTACACCTTC
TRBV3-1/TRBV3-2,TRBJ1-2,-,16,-,CASSQGGTVTNYGYTF,TGTGCCAGCAGCCAAGGGGGGACGGTGACAAACTATGGCTACACCTTC
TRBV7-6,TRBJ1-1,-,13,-,CASSPRENTEAFF,TGTGCCAGCAGCCCCAGGGAGAACACTGAAGCTTTCTTT
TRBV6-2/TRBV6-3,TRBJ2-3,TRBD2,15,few,CASSYDGRNTDTQYF,TGTGCCAGCAGTTACGACGGGAGGAACACAGATACGCAGTATTTT
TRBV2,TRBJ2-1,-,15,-,CASSDQGLSYNEQFF,TGTGCCAGCAGTGACCAGGGTCTCTCCTACAATGAGCAGTTCTTC
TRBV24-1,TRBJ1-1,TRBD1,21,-,CATSDFPPLQGATFGSTEAFF,TGTGCCACCAGTGATTTCCCCCCGCTACAGGGGGCAACCTTCGGTAGCACTGAAGCTTTCTTT
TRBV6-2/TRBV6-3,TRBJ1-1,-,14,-,CASSYHRENTEAFF,TGTGCCAGCAGTTACCACAGGGAGAACACTGAAGCTTTCTTT
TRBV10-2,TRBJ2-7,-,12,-,CASSEKGYEQYF,TGCGCCAGCAGTGAGAAGGGGTACGAGCAGTACTTC
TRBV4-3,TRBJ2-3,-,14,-,CASSQDRSTDTQYF,TGCGCCAGCAGCCAAGACCGCAGCACAGATACGCAGTATTTT
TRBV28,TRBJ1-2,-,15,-,CASSLLLGQQNGYTF,TGTGCCAGCAGTTTATTGTTAGGACAGCAGAATGGCTACACCTTC
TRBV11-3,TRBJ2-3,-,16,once,CASSFGLGRGTDTQYF,TGTGCCAGCAGCTTTGGGCTAGGGCGAGGCACAGATACGCAGTATTTT
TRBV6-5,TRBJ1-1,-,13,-,CASSYMKNTEAFF,TGTGCCAGCAGTTACATGAAGAACACTGAAGCTTTCTTT
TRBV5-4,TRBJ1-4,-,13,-,CASSTSGNEKLFF,TGTGCCAGCAGCACGTCGGGTAATGAAAAACTGTTTTTT
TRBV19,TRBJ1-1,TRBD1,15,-,CASSVSDRVGTEAFF,TGTGCCAGTAGTGTCTCGGACAGGGTCGGGACTGAAGCTTTCTTT
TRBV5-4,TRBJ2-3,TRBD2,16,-,CASSLTRGAIGDTQYF,TGTGCCAGCAGTCTCACGCGGGGGGCCATAGGAGATACGCAGTATTTT
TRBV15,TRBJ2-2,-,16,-,CATSREAPGNTGELFF,TGTGCCACCAGCAGAGAAGCCCCTGGGAACACCGGGGAGCTGTTTTTT
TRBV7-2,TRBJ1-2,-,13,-,CASSFVEGSGYTF,TGTGCCAGCAGCTTCGTAGAGGGGAGTGGCTACACCTTC
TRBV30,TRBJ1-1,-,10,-,CAWSVQEAFF,TGTGCCTGGAGTGTACAGGAAGCTTTCTTT
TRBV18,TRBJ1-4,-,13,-,CASSPRGNEKLFF,TGTGCCAGCTCACCCCGCGGCAATGAAAAACTGTTTTTT
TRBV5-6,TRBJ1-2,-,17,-,CASSLPMGGVANYGYTF,TGTGCCAGCAGCTTACCCATGGGGGGGGTGGCTAACTATGGCTACACCTTC
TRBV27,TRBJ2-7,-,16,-,CASSPITGRLTYEQYF,TGTGCCAGCAGTCCGATTACAGGAAGGCTAACCTACGAGCAGTACTTC
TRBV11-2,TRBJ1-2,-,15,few,CASSLVGTDFLGYTF,TGTGCCAGCAGCTTAGTAGGGACTGACTTTTTAGGCTACACCTTC
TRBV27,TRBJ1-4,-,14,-,CASSFSINREKLFF,TGTGCCAGCAGTTTTTCAATTAACCGGGAAAAACTGTTTTTT
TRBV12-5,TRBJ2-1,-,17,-,CASATKRQDPGYNEQFF,TGTGCTAGTGCCACCAAGCGACAGGACCCGGGATACAATGAGCAGTTCTTC
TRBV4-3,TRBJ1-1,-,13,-,CASSNGGDTEAFF,TGCGCCAGCAGCAACGGGGGGGACACTGAAGCTTTCTTT